Sequencing of this T cell receptor (beta chain) was carried out in a study of neurological immune-mediated disorders. The length of the CDR3 is 12 residues. CDR1 is DFQATT and CDR2 is SNEGSKA in the germline V gene (reference sequence). Sequencing runs each generated in excess of 190 million TCR-beta sequences derived from 15-18 subjects. One entry per CDR3 protein, called by TCRdb with MiXCR from the 5' RACE reads. The sample lists 100,000 to 150,000 distinct CDR3 sequences; roughly 3.2% were seen once. Notes on the study in general: One related-CDR3 cluster, identified by phylogenetic grouping, held the repertoires of 18 of 34 multiple sclerosis patients and was a possible signature. Clinical and MRI features did not associate with the cluster found in multiple sclerosis patients.

This clonotype has only a few counts. What it binds is unknown. One junction end does not reproduce the germline sequence, and a read error may be involved. The chain joins TRBV20-1 to TRBJ1-5; no clear D. The TCR sequence derives from a woman under 40 with multiple sclerosis. Sample: PBMCs. CDR3 amino acids: CSATKGNKTQNF. DNA for the CDR3: TGCAGTGCGACGAAGGGTAATAAGACCCAGAATTTT.